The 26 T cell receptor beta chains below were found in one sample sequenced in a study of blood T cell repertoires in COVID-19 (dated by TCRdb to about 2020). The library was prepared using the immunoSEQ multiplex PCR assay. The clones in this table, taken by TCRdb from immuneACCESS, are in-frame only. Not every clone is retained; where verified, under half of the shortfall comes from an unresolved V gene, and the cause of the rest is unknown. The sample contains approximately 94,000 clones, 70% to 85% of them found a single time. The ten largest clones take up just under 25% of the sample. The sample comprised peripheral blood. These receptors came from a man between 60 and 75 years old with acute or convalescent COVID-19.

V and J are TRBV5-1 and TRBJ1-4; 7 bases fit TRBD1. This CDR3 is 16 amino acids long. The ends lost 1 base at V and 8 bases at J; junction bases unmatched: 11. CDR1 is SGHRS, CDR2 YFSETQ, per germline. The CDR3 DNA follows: TGCGCCAGCAGCTTGCCATTGACAGGGCAGGGGGAAAAACTGTTTTTT. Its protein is CASSLPLTGQGEKLFF.

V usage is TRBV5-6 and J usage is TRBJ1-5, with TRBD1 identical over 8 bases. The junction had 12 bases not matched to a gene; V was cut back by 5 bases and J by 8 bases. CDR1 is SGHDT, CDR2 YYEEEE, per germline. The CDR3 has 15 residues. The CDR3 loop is CASSRTGPPVKPQHF. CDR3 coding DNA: TGTGCCAGCAGTCGGACAGGGCCCCCAGTGAAGCCCCAGCATTTT.

CDR3 sequence (DNA): TGTGCCAGCAGTTACCCCCCGGGCGGGGGTGGGGAGACCCAGTACTTC. The encoded protein is CASSYPPGGGGETQYF. The chain employs TRBV6-6 and TRBJ2-5; TRBD2 matches 7 bases. This CDR3 is 16 amino acids long. Losses at the gene ends were 2 bases for V and 5 bases for J; bases not matched to a gene: 11. Germline CDR1 is MNHNY and CDR2 is SVGAGI (reference sequence).

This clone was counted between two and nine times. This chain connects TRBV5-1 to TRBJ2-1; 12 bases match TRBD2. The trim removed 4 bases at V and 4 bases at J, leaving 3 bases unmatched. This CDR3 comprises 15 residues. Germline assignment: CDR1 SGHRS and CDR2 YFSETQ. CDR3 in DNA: TGCGCCAGCAGCAAGACTAGCGGGGGTTACAATGAGCAGTTCTTC. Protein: CASSKTSGGYNEQFF.

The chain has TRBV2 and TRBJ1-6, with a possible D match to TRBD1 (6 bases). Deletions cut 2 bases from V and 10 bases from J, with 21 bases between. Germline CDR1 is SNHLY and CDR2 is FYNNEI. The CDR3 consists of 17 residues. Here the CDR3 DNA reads TGTGCCAGCAGTGAAAAGGGACACCGAACCCCTGGATCACCCCTCCACTTT. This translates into CASSEKGHRTPGSPLHF.

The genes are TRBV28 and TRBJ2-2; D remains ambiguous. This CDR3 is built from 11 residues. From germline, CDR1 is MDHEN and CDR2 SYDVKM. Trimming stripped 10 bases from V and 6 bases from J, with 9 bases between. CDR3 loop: CATRLAGELFF. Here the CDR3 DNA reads TGTGCCACCCGACTGGCCGGGGAGCTGTTTTTT. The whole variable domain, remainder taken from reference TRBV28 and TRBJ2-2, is DVKVTQSSRYLVKRTGEKVFLECVQDMDHENMFWYRQDPGLGLRLIYFSYDVKMKEKGDIPEGYSVSREKKERFSLILESASTNQTSMYLCATRLAGELFFGEGSRLTVL.

This chain's CDR3 is CASSSGTGPLVTF. In DNA, the CDR3 is TGTGCCAGCAGCTCGGGGACAGGGCCCCTCGTTACCTTC. The rearrangement uses TRBV7-2 and TRBJ1-2; 9 bases fit TRBD1. V was pared by 4 bases and J by 14 bases, with 11 bases of the junction left unmatched. Germline V gene data show CDR1 as SGHTA and CDR2 as FQGNSA. This CDR3 has 13 residues.

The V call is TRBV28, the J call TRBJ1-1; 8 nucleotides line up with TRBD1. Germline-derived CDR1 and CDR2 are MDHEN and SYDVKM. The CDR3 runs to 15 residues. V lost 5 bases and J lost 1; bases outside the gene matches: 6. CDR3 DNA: TGTGCCAGCAGTCCAGGGGGCGAGGGGAACACTGAAGCTTTCTTT. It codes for CASSPGGEGNTEAFF. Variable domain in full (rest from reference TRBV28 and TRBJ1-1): DVKVTQSSRYLVKRTGEKVFLECVQDMDHENMFWYRQDPGLGLRLIYFSYDVKMKEKGDIPEGYSVSREKKERFSLILESASTNQTSMYLCASSPGGEGNTEAFFGQGTRLTVV.

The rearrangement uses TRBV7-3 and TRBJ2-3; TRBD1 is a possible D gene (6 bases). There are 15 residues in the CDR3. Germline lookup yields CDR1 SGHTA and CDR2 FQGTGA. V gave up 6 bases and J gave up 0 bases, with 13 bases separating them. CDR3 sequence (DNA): TGTGCCAGCAGGCGAGGGGGACCAAGCACAGATACGCAGTATTTT. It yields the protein CASRRGGPSTDTQYF.

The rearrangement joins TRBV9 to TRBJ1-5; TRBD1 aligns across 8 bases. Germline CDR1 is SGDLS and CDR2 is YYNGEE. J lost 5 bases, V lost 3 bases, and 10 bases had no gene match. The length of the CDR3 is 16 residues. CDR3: CASSEGGTGGDQPQHF. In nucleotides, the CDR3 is TGTGCCAGCAGCGAGGGAGGGACAGGTGGGGATCAGCCCCAGCATTTT.

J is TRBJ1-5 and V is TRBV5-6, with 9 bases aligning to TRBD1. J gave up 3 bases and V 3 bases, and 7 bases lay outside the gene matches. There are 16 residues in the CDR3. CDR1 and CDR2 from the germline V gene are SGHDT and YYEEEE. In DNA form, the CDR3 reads TGTGCCAGCAGCTCCCGGGACAGGGAAGTCAATCAGCCCCAGCATTTT. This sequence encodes CASSSRDREVNQPQHF.

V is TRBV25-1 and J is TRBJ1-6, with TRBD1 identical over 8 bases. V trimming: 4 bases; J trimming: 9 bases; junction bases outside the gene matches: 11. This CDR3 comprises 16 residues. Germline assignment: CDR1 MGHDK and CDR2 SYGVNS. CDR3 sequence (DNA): TGTGCCAGCAGTGCGGTACAGGGGGGGAATTTTTCACCCCTCCACTTT. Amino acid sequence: CASSAVQGGNFSPLHF. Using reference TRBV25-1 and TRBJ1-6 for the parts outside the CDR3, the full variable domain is EADIYQTPRYLVIGTGKKITLECSQTMGHDKMYWYQQDPGMELHLIHYSYGVNSTEKGDLSSESTVSRIRTEHFPLTLESARPSHTSQYLCASSAVQGGNFSPLHFGNGTRLTVT.

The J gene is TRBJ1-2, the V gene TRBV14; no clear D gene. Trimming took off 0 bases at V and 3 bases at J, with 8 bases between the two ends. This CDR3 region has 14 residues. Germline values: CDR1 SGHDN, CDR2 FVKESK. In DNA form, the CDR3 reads TGTGCCAGCAGCCAAGACCCCCGGTACTATGGCTACACCTTC. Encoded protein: CASSQDPRYYGYTF.

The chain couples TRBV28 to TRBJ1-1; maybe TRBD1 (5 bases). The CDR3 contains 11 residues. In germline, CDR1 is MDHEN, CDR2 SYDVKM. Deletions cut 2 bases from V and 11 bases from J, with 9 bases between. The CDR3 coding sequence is TGTGCCAGCAGTTTAGGAGGGGACGCTTTCTTT. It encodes CASSLGGDAFF. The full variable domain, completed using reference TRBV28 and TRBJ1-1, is DVKVTQSSRYLVKRTGEKVFLECVQDMDHENMFWYRQDPGLGLRLIYFSYDVKMKEKGDIPEGYSVSREKKERFSLILESASTNQTSMYLCASSLGGDAFFGQGTRLTVV.

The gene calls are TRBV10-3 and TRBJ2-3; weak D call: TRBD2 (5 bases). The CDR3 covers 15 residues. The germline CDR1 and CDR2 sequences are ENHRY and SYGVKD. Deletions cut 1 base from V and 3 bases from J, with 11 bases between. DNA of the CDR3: TGTGCCATCAGTGAGTTCGAGGGAAGGACAGATACGCAGTATTTT. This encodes CAISEFEGRTDTQYF.

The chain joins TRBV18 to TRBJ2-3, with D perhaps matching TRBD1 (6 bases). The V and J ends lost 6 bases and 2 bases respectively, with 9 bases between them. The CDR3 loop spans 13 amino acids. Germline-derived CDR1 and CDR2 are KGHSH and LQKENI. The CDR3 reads CASSGTLTDTQYF. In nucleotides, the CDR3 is TGTGCCAGCTCCGGGACACTCACAGATACGCAGTATTTT.

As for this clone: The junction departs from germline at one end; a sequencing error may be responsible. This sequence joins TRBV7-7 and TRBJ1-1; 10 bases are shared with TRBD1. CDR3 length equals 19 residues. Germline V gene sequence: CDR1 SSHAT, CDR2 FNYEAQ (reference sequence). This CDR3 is CASSSSGGGQGFLGTEAFF. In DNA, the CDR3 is TGTGCTAGCAGCTCTTCGGGCGGGGGACAGGGGTTTTTGGGGACTGAAGCTTTCTTT.

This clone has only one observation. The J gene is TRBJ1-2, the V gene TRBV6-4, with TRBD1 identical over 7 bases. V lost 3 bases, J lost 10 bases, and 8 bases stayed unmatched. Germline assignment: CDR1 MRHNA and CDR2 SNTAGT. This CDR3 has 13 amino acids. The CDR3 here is CASSERRGRDYTF. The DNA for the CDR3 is TGTGCCAGCAGTGAGAGGAGGGGGCGAGACTACACCTTC.

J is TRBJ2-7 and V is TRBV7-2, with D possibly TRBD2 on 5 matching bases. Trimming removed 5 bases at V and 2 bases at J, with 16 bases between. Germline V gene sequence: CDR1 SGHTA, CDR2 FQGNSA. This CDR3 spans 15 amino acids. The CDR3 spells CASSPGGGGTYEQYF. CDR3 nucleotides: TGTGCCAGCAGCCCGGGCGGAGGAGGTACCTACGAGCAGTACTTC.

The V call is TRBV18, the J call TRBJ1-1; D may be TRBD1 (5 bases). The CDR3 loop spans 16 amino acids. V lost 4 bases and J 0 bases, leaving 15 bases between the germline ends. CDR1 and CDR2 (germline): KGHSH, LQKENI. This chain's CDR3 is CASSLNTLDMNTEAFF. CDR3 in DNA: TGTGCCAGCTCACTAAACACCCTGGACATGAACACTGAAGCTTTCTTT.

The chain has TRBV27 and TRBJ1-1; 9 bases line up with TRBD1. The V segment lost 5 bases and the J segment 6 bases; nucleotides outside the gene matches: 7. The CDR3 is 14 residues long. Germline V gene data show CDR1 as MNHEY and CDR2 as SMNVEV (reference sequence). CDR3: CASSPQGAQAEAFF. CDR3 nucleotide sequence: TGTGCCAGCAGTCCACAGGGGGCGCAGGCTGAAGCTTTCTTT.

This chain's CDR3 is CATTQVNYEQYF. In nucleotides, the CDR3 is TGTGCCACCACACAAGTAAACTACGAGCAGTACTTC. V gene TRBV28 combines with J gene TRBJ2-7; D not resolved. The CDR3 extends over 12 amino acids. CDR1 and CDR2 from the germline V gene are MDHEN and SYDVKM. V shed 10 bases and J shed 3 bases, with 13 bases lying between them. Full variable domain (missing parts from reference TRBV28 and TRBJ2-7): DVKVTQSSRYLVKRTGEKVFLECVQDMDHENMFWYRQDPGLGLRLIYFSYDVKMKEKGDIPEGYSVSREKKERFSLILESASTNQTSMYLCATTQVNYEQYFGPGTRLTVT.

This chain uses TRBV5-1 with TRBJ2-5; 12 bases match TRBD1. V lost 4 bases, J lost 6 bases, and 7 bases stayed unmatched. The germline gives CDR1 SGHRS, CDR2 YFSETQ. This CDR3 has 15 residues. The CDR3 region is CASSPGTGGAQTQYF. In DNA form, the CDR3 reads TGCGCCAGCAGCCCGGGGACAGGGGGCGCGCAGACCCAGTACTTC.

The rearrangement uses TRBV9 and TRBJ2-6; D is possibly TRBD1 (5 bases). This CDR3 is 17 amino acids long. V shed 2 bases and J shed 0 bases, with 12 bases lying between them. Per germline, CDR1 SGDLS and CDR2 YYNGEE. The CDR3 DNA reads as TGTGCCAGCAGCGTTAGGACATCCCTCTCTGGGGCCAACGTCCTGACTTTC. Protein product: CASSVRTSLSGANVLTF.

The CDR3 spells CASSNRGRRGGTDTQYF. CDR3 sequence (DNA): TGTGCCAGCAGCAACCGAGGCCGGAGGGGCGGCACAGATACGCAGTATTTT. This chain joins TRBV4-2 and TRBJ2-3; possible D gene TRBD2, 6 bases. The CDR3 contains 17 residues. Deletions cut 5 bases from V and 1 base from J, with 19 bases between. The germline V gene encodes CDR1 LGHNA and CDR2 YNFKEQ.

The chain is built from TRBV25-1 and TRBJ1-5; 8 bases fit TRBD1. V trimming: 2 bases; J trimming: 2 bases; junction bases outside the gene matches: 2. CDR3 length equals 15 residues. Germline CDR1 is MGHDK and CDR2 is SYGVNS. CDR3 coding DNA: TGTGCCAGCAGTGAAACAGGGGGAGGCAATCAGCCCCAGCATTTT. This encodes CASSETGGGNQPQHF.